This TCR beta chain was captured by sequencing in a study of vaccination and CD4 T cells after COVID-19. As for the study in general: Overlapping SARS-CoV-2, HCoV-NL63, HCoV-OC43 and HCoV-229E spike peptides stimulated the cells.

The length of the CDR3 is 12 residues. The V end was cut by 3 bases, the J end by 7 bases, with 7 bases between. Germline CDR1 SGHVS, CDR2 FNYEAQ. About this clonotype: Its specificity is unknown.

Sequenced with the Oncomine TCR Beta short-read assay was DNA taken from cultured CD4+ T cells. The genomic DNA was obtained from cultured CD4+ T cells by extraction with the QIAamp micro DNA kit. TCRdb re-derived calls from the PCR reads in MiXCR, one entry per CDR3 protein. The table has 7,500 or so distinct CDR3 sequences, 50% seen once. Treatment specified: approximately nine-day PBMC culture with coronavirus spike peptide pools or control peptides (ViraFEST assay). Gathering of the CD4+ T cells, from the unexposed donor, took place before the COVID-19 pandemic (2011-2018). Researchers reported culturing approximately 2 million PBMCs per well with 10 IU/ml IL-2 and 9 to 10 ug/ml peptide pools.

The chain has TRBV7-6 and TRBJ2-1; D might be TRBD1 (6 bases). Material: CD4+ T cells from blood, cultured in vitro. This clonotype originated in a human donor in good health. The CDR3 is CASSFQGNEQFF. The DNA of the CDR3 is TGTGCCAGCAGCTTTCAGGGGAATGAGCAGTTCTTC.